The subject of this entry is one T cell receptor (beta chain). Its antigen is unidentified. This sample was included in a study of Ad26.COV2.S vaccination and SARS-CoV-2 variants. Study background: Intramuscularly, Ad26.COV2.S was given either once or twice, 56 days apart. Study results and limitations: Vaccine recipients and placebo recipients showed similar non-spike TCR breadth. Responses of T cells in total may have been underestimated by the TCR breadth and depth analyses.

Indicated treatment: roughly 20 received Ad26.COV2.S at low or high dose, single or two shots; about five received placebo; per-sample allocation not given. On day 63 after the first injection, vaccine and placebo recipients gave samples. CDR3 length: 15 amino acids. Germline V gives CDR1 SGHRS, CDR2 YFSETQ. V lost 0 bases and J lost 0, with 10 bases in between. Clones were sequenced by immunoSEQ multiplex PCR, and TCRdb holds only the in-frame ones, with some missing. The data contain around 300,000 clones, approximately 90% of them seen just once; the ten biggest clones take up approximately 5%. The source is a person between 18 and 59 years old who received the Ad26.COV2.S COVID-19 vaccine or a placebo. The sample in question was peripheral blood, obtained in a trial of Ad26.COV2.S vaccine versus placebo. The rearrangement uses TRBV5-1 and TRBJ2-7; D is uncertain. The CDR3 DNA is TGCGCCAGCAGCTTGGGGGCCGTTAACTCCTACGAGCAGTACTTC. Protein sequence: CASSLGAVNSYEQYF. The variable domain in full, with the rest retrieved from reference TRBV5-1 and TRBJ2-7, is KAGVTQTPRYLIKTRGQQVTLSCSPISGHRSVSWYQQTPGQGLQFLFEYFSETQRNKGNFPGRFSGRQFSNSRSEMNVSTLELGDSALYLCASSLGAVNSYEQYFGPGTRLTVT.